The 4 T cell receptor beta chains reported below all come from one sample, sequenced in a study of T-cell memory formation after mild COVID-19. MiXCR, run by TCRdb on the 5' RACE reads, gives a single entry per CDR3 protein. The data show nearly 200,000 distinct CDR3 sequences, with approximately 20% seen just once and 2% to 2.5% held by the top ten. Input material: PBMCs or a T cell subset sorted from them (not recorded which). Receptors were obtained from an adult woman who had mild COVID-19 (a few samples of this study predate the infection). Cell type and time point are not known.

The chain joins TRBV7-9 to TRBJ2-7, with TRBD1 matching over 8 bases. Germline-derived CDR1 and CDR2 are SEHNR and FQNEAQ (reference sequence). With 1 base clipped from V and 3 bases from J, the junction kept 5 bases outside the gene matches. The CDR3 runs to 15 residues. CDR3 amino acids: CASSLGWTGLYEQYF. CDR3 sequence (DNA): TGTGCCAGCAGCTTAGGGTGGACAGGGCTCTACGAGCAGTACTTC.

This clonotype has more than one count but fewer than ten. The chain uses TRBV10-3 and TRBJ1-1; perhaps TRBD1 as D (5 bases). The germline gives CDR1 ENHRY, CDR2 SYGVKD. This CDR3 is built from 12 residues. Trimming stripped 6 bases from V and 9 bases from J, with 14 bases between. CDR3 amino acids: CAIRGGGDQAFF. The CDR3 DNA is TGTGCCATCAGGGGTGGGGGGGATCAAGCTTTCTTT.

This clonotype was found a few times. The J gene is TRBJ2-3, the V gene TRBV11-3; D is undetermined. The V gene's germline CDR1 is SGHNT and CDR2 YENEEA. The CDR3 totals 13 residues. V dropped 7 bases and J dropped 4 bases, with 12 bases sitting between them. CDR3 in DNA: TGTGCCAGCACCCTTGGTGGGGCAGATACGCAGTATTTT. Its protein is CASTLGGADTQYF.

This clonotype was observed a few times. This chain links TRBV12-3 or TRBV12-4 with TRBJ2-7; TRBD1 is a possible D gene (6 bases). Trimming left V 6 bases short and J 0 bases short, with 15 bases between. This CDR3 spans 15 amino acids. CDR3 nucleotide sequence: TGTGCCAGCAGCTTCGGACAGACCTCCTCCTACGAGCAGTACTTC. This translates into CASSFGQTSSYEQYF.